Listed below are T cell receptor beta chains from one sample, sequenced in a study of cytomegalovirus exposure and HLA in healthy donors. Assay: immunoSEQ multiplex PCR; the TCRdb copy retains only in-frame clones and omits some. The table lists about 190,000 clones, 73% of them singletons. Input material: PBMCs. The receptor source for this set is a woman in her twenties or thirties in good health and CMV-seronegative. Both conserved end residues are part of each CDR3. The D gene is left open where the match is weak. Only some rows state a clone size, as once, few, many or a class for expanded clones.

d_call	v_call	j_call	clone_size	cdr3_nt	cdr3_aa
TRBD1	TRBV11-2	TRBJ2-2	-	TGTGCCAGCAGCGATGACAGGGGAAACACCGGGGAGCTGTTTTTT	CASSDDRGNTGELFF
-	TRBV5-6	TRBJ2-5	few	TGTGCCAGCAGCTTAGGCGGCGGTAACCAAGAGACCCAGTACTTC	CASSLGGGNQETQYF
TRBD1	TRBV7-2	TRBJ2-1	-	TGTGCCAGCAGCTTAAGACAGGGATCCCACAATGAGCAGTTCTTC	CASSLRQGSHNEQFF
-	TRBV30	TRBJ2-1	-	TGTGCCTGGAGCGCGTCGGTCTACAATGAGCAGTTCTTC	CAWSASVYNEQFF
TRBD2	TRBV11-3	TRBJ2-2	few	TGTGCCAGCAGCTTATTAGCGGGGATGAACACCGGGGAGCTGTTTTTT	CASSLLAGMNTGELFF
-	TRBV7-2	TRBJ1-1	-	TGTGCCAGCAGCTTTTCAGGACGGGGGAACACTGAAGCTTTCTTT	CASSFSGRGNTEAFF
TRBD1	TRBV4-3	TRBJ2-2	-	TGCGCCAGCAGCCAACGCCGACAGGGACGCACCGGGGAGCTGTTTTTT	CASSQRRQGRTGELFF
-	TRBV5-6	TRBJ1-5	-	TGTGCCAGCAGCATTACAGGGAGATATCAGCCCCAGCATTTT	CASSITGRYQPQHF
-	TRBV14	TRBJ2-7	once	TGTGCCAGCAGCCAAGACCTGGGCAGGAACTACGAGCAGTACTTC	CASSQDLGRNYEQYF
-	TRBV6-5	TRBJ2-7	few	TGTGCCAGCAGTTCCCCCCAGGCCCACTACGAGCAGTACTTC	CASSSPQAHYEQYF
-	TRBV7-2	TRBJ2-7	-	TGTGCCAGCAGCTTAGTTTCGATTCGGCTAGCAGATTCCGAGCAGTACTTC	CASSLVSIRLADSEQYF
-	TRBV7-6	TRBJ2-7	-	TGTGCCAGCACCTCCGGACAGTACCCCTACGAGCAGTACTTC	CASTSGQYPYEQYF
TRBD1	TRBV5-1	TRBJ2-7	-	TGCGCCAGCAGCTTGGTTCGACAGGGCTACGAGCAGTACTTC	CASSLVRQGYEQYF